Listed below are T cell receptor beta chains from one sample, sequenced in a study of cytomegalovirus exposure and HLA in healthy donors. TCRdb's table, derived via immunoSEQ multiplex PCR, lists solely in-frame clones and lacks some. The repertoire has around 70,000 clones, 65% to 80% of them found once; the top ten carry 9.5% to 15%. The sequenced material came from PBMCs. Every receptor here comes from a man in his sixties or seventies in good health and CMV-seronegative. Each CDR3 is given with its conserved first and last residue. Fields, in order: V gene, CDR3 length, D gene, J gene, clone size, CDR3 protein, CDR3 DNA. The D gene is left open where the match is weak. Size tells how often a clone was seen (once, few, many) or the class of an expanded clone, and some rows leave it out.

>TRBV2|15|TRBD1|TRBJ1-3|-
CASSSQGSSGNTIYF
TGTGCCAGCAGTTCACAGGGGAGCTCTGGAAACACCATATATTTT
>TRBV5-1|14|TRBD1|TRBJ1-4|-
CASATGTGGEKLFF
TGCGCCAGCGCTACCGGGACAGGGGGTGAAAAACTGTTTTTT
>TRBV7-8|15|-|TRBJ1-6|-
CASSFYRVLNSPLHF
TGTGCCAGCAGCTTTTACAGGGTACTAAATTCACCCCTCCACTTT
>TRBV7-2|15|-|TRBJ2-3|-
CASSLLWAAQGTQYF
TGTGCCAGCAGCTTACTTTGGGCAGCACAAGGTACGCAGTATTTT
>TRBV11-2|16|-|TRBJ1-2|-
CASSLAGGAWSYGYTF
TGTGCCAGCAGCCTCGCGGGGGGGGCTTGGAGCTATGGCTACACCTTC
>TRBV19|13|-|TRBJ1-1|-
CASRTDRGFEAFF
TGTGCCAGTAGAACGGACAGAGGGTTTGAAGCTTTCTTT
>TRBV20-1|11|-|TRBJ1-1|-
CSARVAGQAFF
TGCAGTGCTAGGGTAGCTGGCCAAGCTTTCTTT
>TRBV19|14|-|TRBJ2-7|-
CASSTGHGPYEQYF
TGTGCCAGTAGTACCGGACACGGACCCTACGAGCAGTACTTC
>TRBV19|15|-|TRBJ2-1|-
CASSRQASSYNEQFF
TGTGCCAGTAGTCGACAGGCGAGCTCCTACAATGAGCAGTTCTTC
>TRBV6-5|13|-|TRBJ2-3|-
CASSYSNQGTQYF
TGTGCCAGCAGTTACTCGAATCAGGGTACGCAGTATTTT
>TRBV28|18|-|TRBJ2-6|-
CASSFSGLTSSGANVLTF
TGTGCCAGCAGTTTTTCGGGACTTACGAGCTCTGGGGCCAACGTCCTGACTTTC
>TRBV5-1|24|TRBD2|TRBJ2-6|-
CASSLPLRLAGTLSLSSGANVLTF
TGCGCCAGCAGCCTCCCGCTGAGGCTAGCGGGAACCCTGAGCTTGAGCTCTGGGGCCAACGTCCTGACTTTC
>TRBV19|14|-|TRBJ2-6|-
CASSGDSGANVLTF
TGTGCCAGTAGCGGGGACTCTGGGGCCAACGTCCTGACTTTC
>TRBV6-5|13|-|TRBJ1-2|-
CASSYGEDYGYTF
TGTGCCAGCAGTTATGGGGAGGACTATGGCTACACCTTC
>TRBV6-4|16|-|TRBJ2-3|-
CASSDSGGGAPDTQYF
TGTGCCAGCAGTGACTCTGGTGGGGGGGCCCCAGATACGCAGTATTTT
>TRBV5-5|16|TRBD1|TRBJ2-3|-
CASSLAGTGVPDTQYF
TGTGCCAGCAGCTTGGCAGGGACAGGGGTCCCAGATACGCAGTATTTT
>TRBV5-1|15|TRBD2|TRBJ2-5|-
CASSTRTSWGETQYF
TGCGCCAGCAGCACCCGGACTAGCTGGGGGGAGACCCAGTACTTC
>TRBV7-9|13|-|TRBJ1-6|-
CASSLEGSSPLHF
TGTGCCAGCAGCTTGGAAGGGAGTTCACCCCTCCACTTT
>TRBV7-6|14|-|TRBJ1-6|-
CASSLDRANSPLHF
TGTGCCAGCAGCTTAGACAGGGCCAATTCACCCCTCCACTTT
>TRBV7-2|14|TRBD1|TRBJ2-7|-
CASSRDRGLCEQYF
TGTGCCAGCAGCCGGGACAGGGGACTGTGCGAGCAGTACTTC
>TRBV14|14|-|TRBJ2-7|-
CASSQQILSGEQYF
TGTGCCAGCAGCCAGCAAATTTTATCGGGTGAGCAGTACTTC
>TRBV7-2|16|TRBD1|TRBJ1-2|-
CASSLVSGQGGVGYTF
TGTGCCAGCAGCTTAGTCAGCGGACAGGGGGGTGTTGGCTACACCTTC
>TRBV6-1|14|-|TRBJ1-5|-
CASSEATANQPQHF
TGTGCCAGCAGTGAAGCGACAGCTAATCAGCCCCAGCATTTT
>TRBV9|15|TRBD1|TRBJ2-1|-
CASSAPRTGSNEQFF
TGTGCCAGCAGCGCGCCCAGGACAGGGAGCAATGAGCAGTTCTTC
>TRBV7-2|12|-|TRBJ2-7|few
CASSPAGYEQYF
TGTGCCAGCAGCCCAGCGGGTTACGAGCAGTACTTC
>TRBV19|14|TRBD1|TRBJ2-7|-
CASSIRTGDYEQYF
TGTGCCAGTAGTATTCGGACAGGGGACTACGAGCAGTACTTC
>TRBV11-3|15|TRBD2|TRBJ2-1|-
CASSLEGLAGGEQFF
TGTGCCAGCAGCTTAGAGGGACTAGCGGGGGGGGAGCAGTTCTTC
>TRBV18|17|TRBD1|TRBJ2-7|-
CASSPQRETGGVMGQYF
TGTGCCAGCTCACCCCAAAGAGAGACAGGGGGCGTAATGGGGCAGTACTTC
>TRBV5-4|14|TRBD1|TRBJ2-7|-
CASSTRTGVYEQYF
TGTGCCAGCTCTACTCGGACAGGGGTCTACGAGCAGTACTTC
>TRBV27|17|TRBD2|TRBJ2-3|-
CASSLAALAGSTDTQYF
TGTGCCAGCAGTCTCGCCGCATTAGCGGGAAGCACAGATACGCAGTATTTT
>TRBV5-1|14|TRBD1|TRBJ1-6|-
CASSFGQGNSPLHF
TGCGCCAGCAGTTTTGGACAGGGAAATTCACCCCTCCACTTT
>TRBV7-2|15|TRBD1|TRBJ2-3|-
CASSSRPGQTDTQYF
TGTGCCAGCAGCTCAAGACCGGGACAGACAGATACGCAGTATTTT
>TRBV9|14|-|TRBJ2-6|-
CASSVSNGANVLTF
TGTGCCAGCAGCGTCTCTAATGGGGCCAACGTCCTGACTTTC
>TRBV27|14|-|TRBJ2-7|-
CASSLGHPGYEQYF
TGTGCCAGCAGTTTGGGACACCCTGGGTACGAGCAGTACTTC
>TRBV5-1|13|TRBD1|TRBJ2-7|once
CASSTGQGVPRYF
TGCGCCAGCAGCACGGGACAGGGGGTACCTCGGTACTTC
>TRBV11-2|16|TRBD1|TRBJ1-1|-
CASSEKVGQGNTEAFF
TGTGCCAGCAGCGAAAAAGTGGGACAGGGGAACACTGAAGCTTTCTTT
>TRBV9|11|-|TRBJ2-1|-
CASSVANEQFF
TGTGCCAGCAGCGTAGCAAATGAGCAGTTCTTC
>TRBV10-3|17|TRBD1|TRBJ2-7|-
CAISEWGTRTGGYEQYF
TGTGCCATCAGTGAGTGGGGGACCCGGACAGGGGGTTACGAGCAGTACTTC
>TRBV7-9|15|TRBD1|TRBJ2-7|few
CASSSSGGAPYEQYF
TGTGCCAGCAGCTCATCAGGGGGCGCACCCTACGAGCAGTACTTC
>TRBV18|17|TRBD1|TRBJ2-3|-
CASSPVPTGRSTDTQYF
TGTGCCAGCTCACCAGTCCCGACAGGGAGAAGCACAGATACGCAGTATTTT
>TRBV10-1|14|TRBD2|TRBJ2-3|-
CASSEGLVPDTQYF
TGCGCCAGCAGCGAGGGACTAGTCCCAGATACGCAGTATTTT
>TRBV7-2|14|TRBD2|TRBJ2-7|-
CASSLDGGWYEQYF
TGTGCCAGCAGCTTAGACGGGGGGTGGTACGAGCAGTACTTC
>TRBV5-1|14|TRBD1|TRBJ2-5|-
CASSSGTGRETQYF
TGCGCCAGCAGCTCCGGGACAGGGCGAGAGACCCAGTACTTC
>TRBV7-7|17|-|TRBJ1-5|-
CASSPRRGGYSNQPQHF
TGTGCTAGCAGCCCTAGGCGGGGAGGGTATAGCAATCAGCCCCAGCATTTT
>TRBV6-6|12|TRBD2|TRBJ2-1|-
CASSWGGNEQFF
TGTGCCAGCAGTTGGGGGGGAAATGAGCAGTTCTTC
>TRBV5-6|14|-|TRBJ2-7|-
CASSLGAVTYEQYF
TGTGCCAGCAGCTTAGGGGCGGTAACCTACGAGCAGTACTTC
>TRBV20-1|11|-|TRBJ1-1|-
CSARRNTEAFF
TGCAGTGCTAGACGGAACACTGAAGCTTTCTTT
>TRBV9|16|TRBD2|TRBJ2-5|-
CASSVEGGLARETQYF
TGTGCCAGCAGCGTAGAGGGGGGACTAGCGAGAGAGACCCAGTACTTC
>TRBV4-3|14|-|TRBJ2-7|few
CASSQDGGVGEQYF
TGCGCCAGCAGCCAAGATGGAGGGGTGGGAGAGCAGTACTTC